The present T cell receptor beta chain was sequenced within a study of blood T cell repertoires in COVID-19. Study at large: Spain, Italy and the United States supplied samples that represented acute and convalescent COVID-19.

Per the original data handling: Nucleated cell counts were estimated from reference gene primer amplification. Produced via immunoSEQ multiplex PCR; TCRdb's table is partial and in-frame only. D and trimming come from the DNA, and the V and J calls and clone size come from that table. The sample has just over 80,000 clones, under 90% seen once; the top ten hold 44%. Germline V CDR1 and CDR2: MDHEN, SYDVKM. V lost 1 base to trimming and J lost 7 bases, with 16 bases between them. The CDR3 sequence is 15 residues long. The V and J genes are TRBV28 and TRBJ1-2; TRBD1 is a possible D gene (5 bases). The sequence was collected from a man older than 75 with acute or convalescent COVID-19. Sample: peripheral blood. The CDR3 protein is CASSLLAGRSSGYTF. DNA of the CDR3: TGTGCCAGCAGTTTATTGGCAGGGCGCAGTTCTGGCTACACCTTC.